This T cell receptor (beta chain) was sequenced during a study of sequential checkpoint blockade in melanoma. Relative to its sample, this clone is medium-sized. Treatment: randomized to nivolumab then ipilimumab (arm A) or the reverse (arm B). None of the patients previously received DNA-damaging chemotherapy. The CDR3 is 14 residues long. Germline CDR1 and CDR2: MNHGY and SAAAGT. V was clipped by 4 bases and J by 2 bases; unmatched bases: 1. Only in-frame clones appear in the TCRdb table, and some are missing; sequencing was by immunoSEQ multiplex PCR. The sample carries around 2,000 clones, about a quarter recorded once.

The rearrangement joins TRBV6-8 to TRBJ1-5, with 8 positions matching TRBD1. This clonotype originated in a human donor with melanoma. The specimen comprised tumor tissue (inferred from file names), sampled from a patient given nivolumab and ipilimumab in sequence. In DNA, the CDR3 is TGTGCCAGCAGTTCAGGGGGCGGCAATCAGCCCCAGCATTTT. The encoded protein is CASSSGGGNQPQHF.